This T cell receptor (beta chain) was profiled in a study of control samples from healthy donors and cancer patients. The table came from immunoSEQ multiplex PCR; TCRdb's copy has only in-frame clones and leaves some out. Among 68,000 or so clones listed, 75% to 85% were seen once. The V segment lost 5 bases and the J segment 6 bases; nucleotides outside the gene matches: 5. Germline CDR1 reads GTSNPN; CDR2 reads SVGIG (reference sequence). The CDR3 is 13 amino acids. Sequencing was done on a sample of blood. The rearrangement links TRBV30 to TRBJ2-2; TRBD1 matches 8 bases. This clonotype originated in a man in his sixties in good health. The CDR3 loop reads CAWRTGFSGELFF. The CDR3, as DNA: TGTGCCTGGCGGACAGGGTTTTCCGGGGAGCTGTTTTTT.